This TCR beta chain derives from a study of cytomegalovirus exposure and HLA in healthy donors. Germline loops: CDR1 ENHRY, CDR2 SYGVKD. Trimming cost V 7 bases and J 2 bases, with 11 bases left between them. The CDR3 has 13 amino acids. The PCR had 60 Vbeta and 13 Jbeta primers. Sequenced by immunoSEQ multiplex PCR; TCRdb stores in-frame clones only, minus some. The sample lists around 200,000 clones, more than 65% seen once, with approximately 3.1% in the top ten. The chain combines TRBV10-3 with TRBJ1-2, with D unclear. This sequence originates from a young woman in good health and CMV-seropositive. Sequenced input: PBMCs. CDR3 in amino acids: CAIMRERNYGYTF. The DNA for the CDR3 is TGTGCCATCATGCGGGAGAGGAACTATGGCTACACCTTC.